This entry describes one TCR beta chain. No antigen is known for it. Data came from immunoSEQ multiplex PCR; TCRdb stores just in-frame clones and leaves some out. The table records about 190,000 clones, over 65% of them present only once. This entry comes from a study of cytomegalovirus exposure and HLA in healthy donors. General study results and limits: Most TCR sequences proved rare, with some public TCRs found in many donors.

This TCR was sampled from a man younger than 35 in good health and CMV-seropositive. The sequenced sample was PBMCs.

The CDR3 loop is CASSPGSTNEKLFF. For the CDR3, the DNA is TGTGCCAGCAGTCCAGGGTCAACTAATGAAAAACTGTTTTTT. This chain connects TRBV28 to TRBJ1-4, with D possibly TRBD1 on 5 matching bases. Germline V CDR1 and CDR2: MDHEN, SYDVKM. The CDR3 is 14 amino acids. Trimming pared 5 bases from V and 0 bases from J, leaving 7 bases between.